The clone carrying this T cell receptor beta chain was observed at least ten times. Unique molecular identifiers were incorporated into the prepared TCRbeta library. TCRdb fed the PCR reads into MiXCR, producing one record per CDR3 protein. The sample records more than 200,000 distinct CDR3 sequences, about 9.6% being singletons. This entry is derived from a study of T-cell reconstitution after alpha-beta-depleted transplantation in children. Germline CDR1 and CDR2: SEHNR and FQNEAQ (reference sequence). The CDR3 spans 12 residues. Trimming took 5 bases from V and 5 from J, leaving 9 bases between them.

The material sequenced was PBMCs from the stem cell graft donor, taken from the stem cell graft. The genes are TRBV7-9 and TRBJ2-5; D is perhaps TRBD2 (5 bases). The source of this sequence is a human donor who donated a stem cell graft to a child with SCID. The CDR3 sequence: CASSPIAETQYF. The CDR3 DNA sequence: TGTGCCAGCAGCCCCATAGCGGAGACCCAGTACTTC.